This passage covers 19 T cell receptor beta chains from one sample sequenced in a study of T cell responses to AZD1222 COVID-19 vaccine. TCRdb's copy holds only in-frame clones and misses some; the assay was immunoSEQ multiplex PCR. The sample holds roughly 120,000 clones, roughly 88% seen once. The sample was peripheral blood, taken on day 0 of AZD1222 vaccination. These receptor sequences come from an adult in good health.

The CDR3 DNA follows: TGCGCCAGCAGCCAAGATGCTTCCGCCTTTTATAATGGAGAACTGTTTTTT. Translated, it gives CASSQDASAFYNGELFF. The chain is built from TRBV4-1 and TRBJ1-4; D not resolved. The CDR3 has 17 amino acids. Germline values: CDR1 MGHRA, CDR2 YSYEKL. The germline V and J ends were trimmed by 0 bases and 12 bases, with 23 bases remaining between them.

V usage is TRBV13 and J usage is TRBJ1-4; 10 bases map to TRBD1. There are 15 residues in the CDR3. V shed 2 bases and J 5 bases; nucleotides not matched to a gene: 2. Germline V gene lookup returns CDR1 PRHDT and CDR2 FYEKMQ (reference sequence). The CDR3 DNA is TGTGCCAGCAGCTTACGGACAGGGGGAAATGAAAAACTGTTTTTT. This translates into CASSLRTGGNEKLFF.

The chain carries TRBV2 and TRBJ1-5; D call uncertain. Trimming removed 4 bases from V and 4 bases from J, with 11 bases in between. CDR1 SNHLY and CDR2 FYNNEI come from the germline V gene. This CDR3 comprises 14 residues. CDR3 coding DNA: TGTGCCAGCAGTGCACGGATCCTTAATCAGCCCCAGCATTTT. Translation gives CASSARILNQPQHF.

The chain uses TRBV2 and TRBJ2-7; 11 nucleotides line up with TRBD1. Germline V lookup: CDR1 SNHLY, CDR2 FYNNEI. The V gene end was trimmed by 3 bases and the J gene end by 1 base; junction bases not matched to a gene: 5. This CDR3 comprises 16 residues. The CDR3 loop reads CASSDPGQGGSYEQYF. CDR3 sequence (DNA): TGTGCCAGCAGTGACCCGGGACAGGGGGGATCCTACGAGCAGTACTTC.

This clone came up once. The rearrangement links TRBV20-1 to TRBJ1-1; D may be TRBD1 (5 bases). Trimming cost V 3 bases and J 11 bases, with 13 bases left between them. This CDR3 is built from 11 residues. In germline, CDR1 is DFQATT, CDR2 SNEGSKA (reference sequence). CDR3 nucleotides: TGCAGTGCTAGTCGGGGGGTTGCGGCTTTCTTT. Encoded protein: CSASRGVAAFF.

This clone has more than one count but fewer than ten. The CDR3 sequence: CASSQRASGGGTEAFF. The CDR3 DNA reads as TGCGCCAGCAGCCAAAGAGCCTCAGGCGGGGGCACTGAAGCTTTCTTT. This sequence joins TRBV4-1 and TRBJ1-1; a weak D match, TRBD1 (5 bases). The CDR3 loop spans 16 amino acids. Germline values: CDR1 MGHRA, CDR2 YSYEKL. The V and J ends lost 2 bases and 4 bases respectively, with 17 bases between them.

This chain connects TRBV27 to TRBJ1-2; 10 nucleotides align to TRBD1. CDR3 length equals 15 residues. Germline V gene lookup returns CDR1 MNHEY and CDR2 SMNVEV (reference sequence). With V trimmed by 2 bases and J by 8 bases, 8 bases remained unmatched. CDR3 sequence (DNA): TGTGCCAGCAGTTTAGGGGACAGGGGTGTATGGGGCTACACCTTC. The encoded protein is CASSLGDRGVWGYTF.

The chain links TRBV2 to TRBJ1-5; the match to TRBD1 covers 9 bases. V gave up 4 bases and J gave up 4 bases; unmatched junction bases: 20. Germline V gene lookup returns CDR1 SNHLY and CDR2 FYNNEI. There are 20 residues in the CDR3. This CDR3 is CASSVSYWDRVGAGNQPQHF. The CDR3 DNA sequence: TGTGCCAGCAGTGTGTCATATTGGGACAGGGTAGGGGCGGGGAATCAGCCCCAGCATTTT.

V and J are TRBV6-2 or TRBV6-3 and TRBJ1-6, with 8 bases matching TRBD1. CDR3 length: 15 amino acids. Germline values: CDR1 MNHEY, CDR2 SVGEGT. V shed 2 bases, J shed 6 bases, and the junction held 3 bases outside the gene matches. The CDR3 region is CASSYVGQANSPLHF. CDR3 in DNA: TGTGCCAGCAGTTACGTGGGACAGGCTAATTCACCCCTCCACTTT.

This chain uses TRBV5-1 with TRBJ2-1, with TRBD1 matching over 7 bases. Trimming at V came to 7 bases and at J to 6 bases, leaving 10 bases not matched to a gene. Germline CDR1 and CDR2: SGHRS and YFSETQ. The CDR3 length is 14 residues. The CDR3 DNA reads as TGCGCCAGCGGGCTCGGGGCAGGGGGCAATGAGCAGTTCTTC. Its protein product is CASGLGAGGNEQFF.

The chain combines TRBV5-8 with TRBJ1-5; the D is unclear. Germline CDR1 reads SGHTS; CDR2 reads YDEGEE. The ends were cut back, 0 bases at V and 6 bases at J, with 4 bases in the middle. The CDR3 extends over 12 amino acids. In nucleotides, the CDR3 is TGTGCCAGCAGCTTGGGGAGTCAGCCCCAGCATTTT. This sequence encodes CASSLGSQPQHF. Combining the CDR3 with reference TRBV5-8 and TRBJ1-5 gives the whole variable domain EAGVTQSPTHLIKTRGQQATLRCSPISGHTSVYWYQQALGLGLQFLLWYDEGEERNRGNFPPRFSGRQFPNYSSELNVNALELEDSALYLCASSLGSQPQHFGDGTRLSIL.

The rearrangement uses TRBV12-3 or TRBV12-4 and TRBJ2-7, with a tentative D call TRBD1 (5 bases). The CDR3 loop spans 13 amino acids. V lost 3 bases and J lost 2, with 8 bases in between. This CDR3 reads CASSFQGTYEQYF. The CDR3 DNA follows: TGTGCCAGCAGTTTTCAGGGCACCTACGAGCAGTACTTC.

The chain combines TRBV7-2 with TRBJ1-1; D gene uncertain. Germline V gene lookup returns CDR1 SGHTA and CDR2 FQGNSA. The V and J ends lost 3 bases and 0 bases respectively, with 8 bases between them. CDR3 length: 14 residues. CDR3 region: CASSLFHLNTEAFF. The CDR3 DNA reads as TGTGCCAGCAGCTTGTTCCACCTGAACACTGAAGCTTTCTTT.

The CDR3, as DNA: TGCAGTGCTAGTGACCGGGAGACCCAGTACTTC. Translated, it gives CSASDRETQYF. This rearrangement joins TRBV20-1 to TRBJ2-5; D is ambiguous. V was trimmed by 3 bases and J by 5 bases, leaving 7 bases between them. The germline gives CDR1 DFQATT, CDR2 SNEGSKA (reference sequence). CDR3 length: 11 residues.

V and J are TRBV15 and TRBJ2-3; 7 positions agree with TRBD1. J lost 1 base, V lost 6 bases, and 7 bases had no gene match. The germline CDR1 and CDR2 sequences are LNHNV and YYDKDF (reference sequence). The CDR3 contains 15 residues. The CDR3 DNA is TGTGCCACCAGAGACGAAACAGGGGGCACAGATACGCAGTATTTT. It encodes CATRDETGGTDTQYF. Full variable domain (remainder filled in from reference TRBV15 and TRBJ2-3): DAMVIQNPRYQVTQFGKPVTLSCSQTLNHNVMYWYQQKSSQAPKLLFHYYDKDFNNEADTPDNFQSRRPNTSFCFLDIRSPGLGDTAMYLCATRDETGGTDTQYFGPGTRLTVL.

This clone was recorded only once. The V and J genes are TRBV30 and TRBJ1-1, with 7 nucleotides matching TRBD1. Germline trimming cut 7 bases from V and 11 bases from J; bases unmatched to any gene: 4. The V gene's germline CDR1 is GTSNPN and CDR2 SVGIG (reference sequence). The CDR3 spans 9 residues. CDR3 in DNA: TGTGCCTTGGGGACAGCGGCTTTCTTT. The encoded protein is CALGTAAFF.

V and J are TRBV28 and TRBJ2-7, with a weak D call TRBD2 (7 bases). The germline V gene encodes CDR1 MDHEN and CDR2 SYDVKM. V lost 8 bases and J lost 4, with 18 bases in between. This CDR3 is built from 14 residues. CDR3 nucleotides: TGTGCCAGCGCCGGTTCGGGGGGCTTGTACGAGCAGTACTTC. Residues: CASAGSGGLYEQYF. Based on the CDR3 plus reference TRBV28 and TRBJ2-7, the full variable domain is DVKVTQSSRYLVKRTGEKVFLECVQDMDHENMFWYRQDPGLGLRLIYFSYDVKMKEKGDIPEGYSVSREKKERFSLILESASTNQTSMYLCASAGSGGLYEQYFGPGTRLTVT.

The rearrangement links TRBV4-1 to TRBJ1-2; D gene ambiguous. The CDR3 is made up of 15 amino acids. Germline V lookup: CDR1 MGHRA, CDR2 YSYEKL. V was cut by 0 bases and J by 4 bases, with 12 bases left in between. The CDR3 spells CASSQDRTILYGYTF. CDR3 in DNA: TGCGCCAGCAGCCAAGATAGGACGATCCTCTATGGCTACACCTTC.

The V gene is TRBV7-2, the J gene TRBJ2-7; D might be TRBD1 (5 bases). The germline V gene encodes CDR1 SGHTA and CDR2 FQGNSA. The CDR3 spans 14 residues. V gave up 3 bases and J gave up 2 bases, with 11 bases separating them. CDR3 in amino acids: CASSFDRWAYEQYF. The CDR3 nucleotides are TGTGCCAGCAGCTTCGACAGATGGGCCTACGAGCAGTACTTC.